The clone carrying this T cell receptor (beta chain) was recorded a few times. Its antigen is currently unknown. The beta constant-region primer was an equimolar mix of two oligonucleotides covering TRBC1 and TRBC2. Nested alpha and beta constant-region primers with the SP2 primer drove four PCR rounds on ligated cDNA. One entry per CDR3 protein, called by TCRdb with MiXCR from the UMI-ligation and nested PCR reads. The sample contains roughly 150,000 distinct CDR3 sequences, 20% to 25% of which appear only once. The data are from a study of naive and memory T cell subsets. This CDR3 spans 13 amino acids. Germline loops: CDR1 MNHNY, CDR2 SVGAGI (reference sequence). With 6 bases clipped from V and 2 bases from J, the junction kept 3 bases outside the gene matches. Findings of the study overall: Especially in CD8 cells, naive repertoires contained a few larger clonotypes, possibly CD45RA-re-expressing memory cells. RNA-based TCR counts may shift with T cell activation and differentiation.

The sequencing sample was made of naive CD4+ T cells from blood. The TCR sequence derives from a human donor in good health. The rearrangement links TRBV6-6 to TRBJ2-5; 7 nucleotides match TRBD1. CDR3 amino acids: CASSRDSQETQYF. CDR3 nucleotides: TGTGCCAGCAGCCGGGACAGTCAAGAGACCCAGTACTTC.